These 5 T cell receptor beta chains came from one sample sequenced in a study of blood T cell repertoires in COVID-19. Profiling relied on immunoSEQ multiplex PCR, and the TCRdb table lists in-frame clones only, not all of them. The profile covers roughly 190,000 clones, with 86% appearing a single time and 9.5% to 13% taken by the ten largest. Sequenced: peripheral blood. The source of these receptors is a woman aged 55-75 years with COVID-19, enrolled during active disease.

This clone was seen more than once but under ten times. The rearrangement joins TRBV7-9 to TRBJ1-4; TRBD1 matches 8 bases. Germline assignment: CDR1 SEHNR and CDR2 FQNEAQ (reference sequence). The CDR3 is 16 residues long. J lost 7 bases, V lost 1 base, and 8 bases had no gene match. CDR3 nucleotides: TGTGCCAGCAGCTTAGAGTTGGGGACAGGAATTGAAAAACTGTTTTTT. Translation: CASSLELGTGIEKLFF.

The chain employs TRBV5-6 and TRBJ1-2; 8 bases map to TRBD1. The V and J ends lost 4 bases and 7 bases, in that order; junction bases with no gene match: 12. The germline CDR1 and CDR2 sequences are SGHDT and YYEEEE. This CDR3 spans 15 amino acids. For the CDR3, the DNA is TGTGCCAGCAGCACTGAAGACAGGGGCGCTCGTGGCTACACCTTC. Translated: CASSTEDRGARGYTF.

This clone was picked up one time. The chain couples TRBV3-1 (or the pseudogene TRBV3-2) to TRBJ1-2; TRBD1 agrees at 9 bases. Germline trimming cut 1 base from V and 4 bases from J; bases unmatched to any gene: 4. Looked up from germline, CDR1 is LGHDT and CDR2 is YNNKEL (reference sequence). The CDR3 runs to 15 residues. The CDR3 sequence: CASSQVHRGLYGYTF. The CDR3 coding sequence is TGTGCCAGCAGCCAAGTACACAGGGGGCTCTATGGCTACACCTTC.

This clone was counted once. The rearrangement joins TRBV27 to TRBJ1-3; 10 positions match TRBD1. Unmatched junction bases numbered 8, after V lost 6 bases and J lost 0 bases. The length of the CDR3 is 17 residues. Looked up from germline, CDR1 is MNHEY and CDR2 is SMNVEV (reference sequence). The CDR3 sequence: CASRIRQGAFSGNTIYF. The CDR3 region has the DNA TGTGCCAGCAGAATAAGACAGGGGGCCTTCTCTGGAAACACCATATATTTT.

The V and J genes are TRBV6-6 and TRBJ2-7; 12 bases match TRBD2. The germline CDR1 and CDR2 sequences are MNHNY and SVGAGI (reference sequence). Unmatched junction bases numbered 6, after V lost 5 bases and J lost 1 base. There are 16 residues in the CDR3. The CDR3 loop is CASSRLAGALSYEQYF. DNA of the CDR3: TGTGCCAGCAGTCGACTAGCGGGAGCCCTTTCCTACGAGCAGTACTTC.